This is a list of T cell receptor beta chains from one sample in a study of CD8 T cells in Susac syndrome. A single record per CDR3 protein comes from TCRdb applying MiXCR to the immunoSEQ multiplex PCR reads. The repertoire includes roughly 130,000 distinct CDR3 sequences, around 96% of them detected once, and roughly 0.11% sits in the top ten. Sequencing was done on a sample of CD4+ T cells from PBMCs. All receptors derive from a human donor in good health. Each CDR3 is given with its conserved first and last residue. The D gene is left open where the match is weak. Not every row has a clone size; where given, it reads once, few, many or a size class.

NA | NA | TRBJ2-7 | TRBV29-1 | CSVAGGKNYEQYF | TGCAGCGTTGCAGGGGGGAAGAATTACGAGCAGTACTTC
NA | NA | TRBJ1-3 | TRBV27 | CASSLSGGGNTIYF | TGTGCCAGCAGTTTAAGCGGGGGCGGAAACACCATATATTTT
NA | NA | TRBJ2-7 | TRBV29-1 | CSVGGTRSSYEQYF | TGCAGCGTTGGAGGAACCCGATCGAGCTACGAGCAGTACTTC
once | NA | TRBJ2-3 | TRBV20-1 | CSARDTYTDTQYF | TGCAGTGCTAGAGATACATACACAGATACGCAGTATTTT
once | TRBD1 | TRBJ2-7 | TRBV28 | CASSRTGIEQYF | TGTGCCAGCAGTCGGACAGGGATCGAGCAGTACTTC
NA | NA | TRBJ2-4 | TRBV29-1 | CSAEAGTPGPQYF | TGCAGCGCCGAAGCCGGGACCCCTGGGCCTCAGTACTTC
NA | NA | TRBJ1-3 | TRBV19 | CASSTEQGNTIYF | TGTGCCAGTAGTACCGAACAAGGAAACACCATATATTTT
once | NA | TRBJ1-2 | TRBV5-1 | CASSLDGGINGYTF | TGCGCCAGCAGCTTGGACGGCGGGATAAACGGCTACACCTTC
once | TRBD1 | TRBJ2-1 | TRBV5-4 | CASSRSPGQGLGEQFF | TGTGCCAGCAGCAGATCTCCGGGACAGGGTTTGGGTGAGCAGTTCTTC
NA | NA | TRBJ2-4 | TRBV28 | CASSSPTGLDIQYF | TGTGCCAGCAGTTCTCCGACAGGTCTAGACATTCAGTACTTC
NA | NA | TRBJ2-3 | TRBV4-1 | CASSLGRGTERLDTQYF | TGCGCCAGCAGCCTTGGCCGCGGGACAGAGCGACTAGATACGCAGTATTTT
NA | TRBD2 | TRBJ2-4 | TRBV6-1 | CASSRTWGGVTKNIQYF | TGTGCCAGCAGTCGGACCTGGGGGGGAGTGACCAAAAACATTCAGTACTTC
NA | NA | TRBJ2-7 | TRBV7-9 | CASSLAETTRASYEQYF | TGTGCCAGCAGCTTAGCGGAGACTACGCGGGCCTCCTACGAGCAGTACTTC
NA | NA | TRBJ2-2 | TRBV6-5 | CASTLGGGTGELFF | TGTGCCAGCACATTGGGAGGGGGAACCGGGGAGCTGTTTTTT
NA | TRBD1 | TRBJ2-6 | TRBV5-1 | CASSLGTGAGANVLTF | TGCGCCAGCAGCTTAGGAACAGGGGCTGGGGCCAACGTCCTGACTTTC
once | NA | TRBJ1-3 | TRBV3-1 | CASSQGRPGGNTIYF | TGTGCCAGCAGCCAGGGTAGGCCGGGAGGAAACACCATATATTTT
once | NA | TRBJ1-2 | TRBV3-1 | CASSQGPRGYTF | TGTGCCAGCAGCCAAGGGCCCAGGGGTTACACCTTC
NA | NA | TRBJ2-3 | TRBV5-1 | CASSESTSTDTQYF | TGCGCCAGCAGTGAATCGACTAGCACAGATACGCAGTATTTT
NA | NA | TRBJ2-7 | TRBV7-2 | CASGLGLRAYEQYF | TGTGCCAGCGGCTTGGGACTCAGGGCCTACGAGCAGTACTTC
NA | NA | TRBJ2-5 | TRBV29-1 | CSVDRGAETQYF | TGCAGCGTCGATCGGGGGGCGGAGACCCAGTACTTC
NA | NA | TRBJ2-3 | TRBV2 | CASRGADTQYF | TGTGCCAGCAGGGGGGCAGATACGCAGTATTTT
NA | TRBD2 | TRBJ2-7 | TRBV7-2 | CASSYMELAGRNEQYF | TGTGCCAGCAGCTATATGGAGCTAGCGGGCAGAAACGAGCAGTACTTC
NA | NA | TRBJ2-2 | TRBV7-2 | CASSLLRNTGELFF | TGTGCCAGCAGCTTACTAAGAAACACCGGGGAGCTGTTTTTT
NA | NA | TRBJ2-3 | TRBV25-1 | CASSDGSPSTDTQYF | TGTGCCAGCAGTGACGGGTCTCCTAGCACAGATACGCAGTATTTT
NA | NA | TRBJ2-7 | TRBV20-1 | CSAKTSRPASAEQYF | TGCAGTGCTAAAACCTCGCGTCCGGCTAGCGCCGAGCAGTACTTC
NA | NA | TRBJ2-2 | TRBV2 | CASKGSANTGELFF | TGTGCCAGCAAGGGCAGTGCGAACACCGGGGAGCTGTTTTTT
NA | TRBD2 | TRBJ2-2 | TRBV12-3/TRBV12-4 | CAIRGLARDPLNTGELFF | TGTGCCATCCGAGGACTAGCTCGGGACCCCTTGAACACCGGGGAGCTGTTTTTT
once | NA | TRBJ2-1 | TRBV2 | CASSEGWTANEQFF | TGTGCCAGCAGTGAGGGCTGGACAGCTAACGAGCAGTTCTTC
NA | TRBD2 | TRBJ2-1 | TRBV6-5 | CASAILAGVDNEQFF | TGTGCCAGCGCGATCCTAGCGGGAGTTGACAATGAGCAGTTCTTC
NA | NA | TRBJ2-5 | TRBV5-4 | CASSLEVEQETQYF | TGTGCCAGCAGCTTGGAGGTTGAGCAAGAGACCCAGTACTTC
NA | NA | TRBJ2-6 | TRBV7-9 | CASSLGEHTVSGANVLTF | TGTGCCAGCAGCTTAGGTGAACATACCGTCTCTGGGGCCAACGTCCTGACTTTC
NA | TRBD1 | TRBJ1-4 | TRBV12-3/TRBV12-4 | CASRTGGREKLFF | TGTGCCAGCCGGACAGGGGGCCGGGAAAAACTGTTTTTT
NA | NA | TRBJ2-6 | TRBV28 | CATRTGANVLTF | TGTGCCACCAGGACTGGGGCCAACGTCCTGACTTTC
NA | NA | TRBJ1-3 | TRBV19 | CASSIGRSSGNTIYF | TGTGCCAGTAGTATCGGGCGGAGCTCTGGAAACACCATATATTTT
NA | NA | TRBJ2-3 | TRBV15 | CATSSGHTFADTQYF | TGTGCCACCAGCAGTGGACACACGTTCGCAGATACGCAGTATTTT
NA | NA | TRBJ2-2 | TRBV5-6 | CASSLIPGTTGELFF | TGTGCCAGCAGCTTGATTCCAGGGACCACCGGGGAGCTGTTTTTT
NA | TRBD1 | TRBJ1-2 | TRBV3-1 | CASSPRDRGRGYTF | TGTGCCAGCAGCCCGCGGGACAGGGGACGAGGCTACACCTTC
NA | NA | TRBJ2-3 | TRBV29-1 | CSVVYLTDTQYF | TGCAGCGTTGTCTACCTGACAGATACGCAGTATTTT
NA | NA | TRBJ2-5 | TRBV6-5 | CASRGRRGQETQYF | TGTGCCAGCAGGGGGCGCAGGGGCCAAGAGACCCAGTACTTC
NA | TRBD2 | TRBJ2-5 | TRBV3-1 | CASSQYTGLAGEETQYF | TGTGCCAGCAGCCAATATACAGGACTAGCGGGAGAGGAGACCCAGTACTTC
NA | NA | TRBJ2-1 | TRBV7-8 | CASSIGGKSYNEQFF | TGTGCCAGCAGCATTGGGGGGAAGTCCTACAATGAGCAGTTCTTC
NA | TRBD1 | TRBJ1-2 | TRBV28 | CASRQTGGNYGYTF | TGTGCCAGCAGACAGACAGGGGGGAACTATGGCTACACCTTC